This T cell receptor beta chain was profiled in a study of OX40 agonist ivuxolimab in advanced cancers. Background on the whole study: Ivuxolimab, which targeted the costimulatory receptor OX40 (CD134), was an agonistic, fully human IgG2 monoclonal antibody. Intravenous ivuxolimab was administered to patients every 2 weeks at six dose levels: 0.01, 0.1, 0.3, 1.5, 3 and 10 mg/kg. Three dose-escalation patients achieved partial responses, one with hepatocellular carcinoma and two with cutaneous melanoma. Prior anti-PD-1, anti-PD-L1 or anti-CTLA-4 therapy was permitted, and checkpoint inhibitors had been received by under 50% of dose-escalation patients. Peripheral TCRbeta sequencing aimed to test whether ivuxolimab altered TCR sequence diversity and caused clonal T-cell expansion. The monotherapy dose-escalation portion (N of about 50 patients) of the phase I ivuxolimab trial is reported in the paper. Of the roughly 54 patients in dose escalation, some 20 had hepatocellular carcinoma, roughly 15 had melanoma, 9 had renal cell carcinoma and 9 had head and neck cancer. A male proportion of 82.7% and a mean age of about 60 years, ranging from 23 to 79, were recorded for the dose-escalation cohort.

Genomic DNA was extracted from sorted cells for sequencing of the TCRbeta CDR3 region. The immunoSEQ Assay was used to sequence the TCRbeta CDR3 regions. TCRdb holds this immuneACCESS table with in-frame rearrangements only. Some clones are missing; in checked studies, unresolved V genes explain under half, and the rest has no known cause. Within this sample are 70,000 to 100,000 clones, with roughly 84% of them counted one time only. Of the sample, 0.95% to 1.3% is held by the ten largest clones. Summary of the overall study and its limitations: At doses of 0.1 to 3.0 mg/kg, clonal expansion of both CD4+ and CD8+ blood T cells was observed from baseline to week 6. Low levels of normalized T-cell clonal expansion were also shown by some nonresponding patients. After ivuxolimab, more expanded clones were found on average in CD8+ T cells than in CD4+ T cells. Partial responders in the 0.1-3.0 mg/kg groups had among the lowest normalized peripheral clonal expansion, especially among CD8+ T cells. Antigen specificity was not determined for the clonally expanded peripheral T cells.

Patients with a history of autoimmune disease or receiving systemic immunosuppression were excluded from the trial. In every dose cohort, peripheral blood was drawn for TCR sequencing at baseline, cycle 4 day 1, and cycle 7 day 1. Samples came from an open-label, multicenter, first-in-human phase I dose-escalation trial of ivuxolimab. Adults with locally advanced or metastatic head and neck squamous cell, hepatocellular, melanoma or renal cell carcinoma were enrolled in the trial. Before TCR sequencing, CD4+ T cells and CD8+ T cells from peripheral blood were sorted into separate populations. CDR1 and CDR2, looked up from the germline V gene, are SGHRS and YFSETQ. Inclusive of the bounding cysteine and phenylalanine, the CDR3 is 12 residues long. Just CDR3 DNA is preserved here, 36 bases in frame from base 1. V is reduced by 1 base and J by 3 bases, leaving a spacing of 5 bases between them. Comment on this clone: Its recognized antigen is unknown. Per-base quality was not reported, and no clone a single base away is much larger than it.

This chain is built from TRBV5-1 and TRBJ2-7, with the identity of the D gene unclear. This sequence was found in an adult with an advanced solid tumor such as melanoma, head and neck, liver or kidney cancer. Source: CD4+ or CD8+ T cells sorted from blood, taken in a trial of the OX40 agonist ivuxolimab. The nucleotides are TGCGCCAGCAGCTTGCCCCACTACGAGCAGTACTTC. Its protein is CASSLPHYEQYF.